This paragraph covers one TCR beta chain sequence. Mismatch with germline at one junction end may stem from a read error. The CDR3 sequence is 15 residues long. From germline, CDR1 is SGHKS and CDR2 YYEKEE (reference sequence). The entry originates in a study of blood T cell repertoires in COVID-19. Study context: COVID-19 samples from acute and convalescent phases originated in the United States, Italy and Spain. From T cells, B-cell-depleted T cells, or PBMCs came the material, which was cDNA or gDNA.

In the authors' workflow: Scientists estimated how many nucleated cells there were by amplifying reference gene primers. The assay was immunoSEQ multiplex PCR, and TCRdb's table has in-frame clones only and misses some. Clone size and the V and J calls come from that table; the DNA yielded D and trimming. The sample lists around 260,000 clones, 75% to 90% seen once, with about 4.5% in the top ten. This chain connects TRBV5-5 to TRBJ2-1, with a weak D call TRBD2 (5 bases). The sequencing input was peripheral blood. This clonotype was obtained from a man aged 60 to 75 who had recovered from COVID-19. The CDR3 loop is CASTLFEGAYNEQFF. DNA for the CDR3: TGTGCCAGCACCTTGTTTGAGGGAGCTTACAATGAGCAGTTCTTC.